The next 25 T cell receptor beta chains were all read from a single sample in a study of cytomegalovirus exposure and HLA in healthy donors. PCR amplification relied on 60 Vbeta primers (plus 13 Jbeta primers). TCRdb keeps only in-frame clones here, not all; method: immunoSEQ multiplex PCR. The repertoire holds more than 130,000 clones, around three quarters seen once, with around 7% in the top ten. The sequencing input was PBMCs. Receptors were obtained from a man in his forties in good health and CMV-seropositive.

The chain uses TRBV11-3 and TRBJ1-1; no clear D. The CDR3 sequence is 14 residues long. Germline loops: CDR1 SGHNT, CDR2 YENEEA. V dropped 0 bases and J dropped 1 base, with 6 bases sitting between them. The CDR3 loop reads CASSLDPGNTEAFF. The CDR3 DNA sequence: TGTGCCAGCAGCTTAGATCCGGGGAACACTGAAGCTTTCTTT.

The rearrangement links TRBV5-6 to TRBJ2-3; 7 bases fit TRBD2. CDR1 SGHDT and CDR2 YYEEEE come from the germline V gene. The CDR3 is 14 amino acids. Trimming took 0 bases from V and 5 from J; bases not matched to a gene: 3. CDR3: CASSLGTSEDTQYF. The CDR3 DNA follows: TGTGCCAGCAGCTTGGGGACTAGTGAAGATACGCAGTATTTT.

This clone was picked up one time. The genes are TRBV5-1 and TRBJ2-7, with D possibly TRBD1 on 6 matching bases. Deletions cut 3 bases from V and 9 bases from J, with 16 bases between. There are 13 residues in the CDR3. Germline lookup yields CDR1 SGHRS and CDR2 YFSETQ. CDR3 coding DNA: TGCGCCAGCAGCTGGACAGATGGGGTACGGCAGTACTTC. Translation: CASSWTDGVRQYF. Supplemented by reference TRBV5-1 and TRBJ2-7, the full variable domain reads KAGVTQTPRYLIKTRGQQVTLSCSPISGHRSVSWYQQTPGQGLQFLFEYFSETQRNKGNFPGRFSGRQFSNSRSEMNVSTLELGDSALYLCASSWTDGVRQYFGPGTRLTVT.

This clone has only a few counts. The gene calls are TRBV6-6 and TRBJ1-1; D gene ambiguous. The CDR3 length is 12 residues. Trimming took 8 bases from V and 3 from J, leaving 10 bases between them. The germline V gene has CDR1 MNHNY and CDR2 SVGAGI (reference sequence). The CDR3: CASEGLDTEAFF. The CDR3 DNA sequence: TGTGCCAGCGAGGGTCTCGACACTGAAGCTTTCTTT.

V is TRBV7-9 and J is TRBJ2-1; D not certain. The CDR3 sequence is 15 residues long. CDR1 and CDR2 from the germline V gene are SEHNR and FQNEAQ (reference sequence). The ends were cut back, 5 bases at V and 4 bases at J, with 15 bases in the middle. The CDR3 bases are TGTGCCAGCAGCCTAATTGGTTCACCTTACAATGAGCAGTTCTTC. Residues: CASSLIGSPYNEQFF.

Only a few counts were recorded for this clone. The chain combines TRBV7-5 with TRBJ1-6; the D call in the table, TRBD1, was not verified against the DNA. TRBV7-5 is noted as a pseudogene. This CDR3 is built from 14 residues. The CDR3 DNA is TGTGCCAGAAGGTCGACAGGGGGTCGATCACCCCTCCACTTT. It yields the protein CARRSTGGRSPLHF.

The V call is TRBV11-3, the J call TRBJ2-7; 13 nucleotides line up with TRBD2. V lost 5 bases, J lost 5 bases, and 3 bases stayed unmatched. The CDR3 has 14 residues. Germline CDR1 is SGHNT and CDR2 is YENEEA. The DNA for the CDR3 is TGTGCCAGCAGCGGACTAGCGGGAGATAACGAGCAGTACTTC. This sequence encodes CASSGLAGDNEQYF.

This clone has just a few counts. This sequence joins TRBV5-1 and TRBJ2-2; D remains unclear. The CDR3 consists of 14 residues. Germline CDR1 is SGHRS and CDR2 is YFSETQ. Trimming took off 2 bases at V and 4 bases at J, with 9 bases between the two ends. The CDR3 bases are TGCGCCAGCAGCTTCATCCAGTCCACCGGGGAGCTGTTTTTT. This encodes CASSFIQSTGELFF.

V usage is TRBV5-1 and J usage is TRBJ2-2; 8 nucleotides match TRBD2. The germline gives CDR1 SGHRS, CDR2 YFSETQ. The length of the CDR3 is 17 residues. After removal of 0 bases from V and 7 bases from J, the junction contained 11 bases not matched to a gene. The CDR3 region has the DNA TGCGCCAGCAGCTTGGCCGAGCGGGAGCGATCGGGCGGGGAGCTGTTTTTT. This gives the protein CASSLAERERSGGELFF.

The chain combines TRBV27 with TRBJ2-1, with 11 bases that match TRBD2. Germline trimming cut 0 bases from V and 5 bases from J; bases unmatched to any gene: 3. Germline V gives CDR1 MNHEY, CDR2 SMNVEV (reference sequence). The CDR3 extends over 16 amino acids. CDR3 protein: CASSLSGLAVNNEQFF. The DNA for the CDR3 is TGTGCCAGCAGTTTATCGGGACTAGCGGTTAACAATGAGCAGTTCTTC.

This clone has a single count. The V gene is TRBV4-1, the J gene TRBJ2-7, with a possible D match to TRBD2 (6 bases). CDR1 is MGHRA and CDR2 is YSYEKL in the germline V gene. V shed 1 base and J shed 2 bases, with 12 bases lying between them. The CDR3 is 15 residues long. The CDR3 nucleotides read TGCGCCAGCAGCCAAGGTCGGGGGAATCCCTACGAGCAGTACTTC. Its protein product is CASSQGRGNPYEQYF.

The rearrangement uses TRBV5-1 and TRBJ2-7; a possible D gene is TRBD1 (6 bases). The CDR3 sequence is 14 residues long. The V and J ends lost 3 bases and 2 bases respectively, with 12 bases between them. The germline V gene encodes CDR1 SGHRS and CDR2 YFSETQ. The CDR3 region has the DNA TGCGCCAGCAGCTGGGCAAAGGGGGCCTACGAGCAGTACTTC. This sequence encodes CASSWAKGAYEQYF.

On this clone itself: An end of the junction does not agree with germline; a read error may underlie this. This chain's CDR3 is CASSISIF. In nucleotides, the CDR3 is TGTGCCAGTAGTATTTCTATCTTC. The chain combines TRBV19 with TRBJ2-4; D is ambiguous. This CDR3 contains 8 residues. Germline CDR1 and CDR2: LNHDA and SQIVND (reference sequence).

The chain links TRBV7-2 to TRBJ2-1; unclear D gene. CDR1 is SGHTA and CDR2 is FQGNSA in the germline V gene. The V gene lost 5 bases and the J gene lost 4 bases, with 9 bases spanning the gap. This CDR3 has 13 amino acids. The chain's CDR3 is CASSPNGYNEQFF. The CDR3 DNA reads TGTGCCAGCAGCCCAAACGGGTACAATGAGCAGTTCTTC.

V usage is TRBV5-4 and J usage is TRBJ2-5; the D gene is possibly TRBD1 (5 bases). The ends were cut back, 4 bases at V and 2 bases at J, with 9 bases in the middle. CDR1 SGHNT and CDR2 YYREEE come from the germline V gene (reference sequence). This CDR3 is built from 13 residues. The CDR3 sequence: CASSQGSQETQYF. For the CDR3, the DNA is TGTGCCAGCAGCCAGGGATCTCAAGAGACCCAGTACTTC.

This chain connects TRBV11-3 to TRBJ2-1, with unresolved D. The CDR3 loop spans 14 amino acids. The ends were cut back, 1 base at V and 4 bases at J, with 8 bases in the middle. Germline CDR1 reads SGHNT; CDR2 reads YENEEA. The CDR3 coding sequence is TGTGCCAGCAGCTTAGCGCCGAGTTACAATGAGCAGTTCTTC. Translation gives CASSLAPSYNEQFF.

The J gene is TRBJ2-7, the V gene TRBV6-5; 7 nucleotides line up with TRBD2. Germline lookup yields CDR1 MNHEY and CDR2 SVGAGI. This CDR3 is built from 16 residues. Germline trimming cut 0 bases from V and 0 bases from J; bases unmatched to any gene: 5. The CDR3 spells CASSYSTSSSSYEQYF. CDR3 nucleotide sequence: TGTGCCAGCAGTTACTCGACTAGCTCAAGCTCCTACGAGCAGTACTTC.

The V call is TRBV20-1, the J call TRBJ2-7; tentatively, D is TRBD1 (6 bases). The CDR3 consists of 11 residues. V was clipped by 1 base and J by 7 bases, with 8 bases between them. From germline, CDR1 is DFQATT and CDR2 SNEGSKA (reference sequence). DNA of the CDR3: TGCAGTGCTAGAGCAGGGGTAGAGCAGTACTTC. Protein: CSARAGVEQYF.

V is TRBV28 and J is TRBJ1-3; no firm D call. The CDR3 is 11 amino acids. Deletions cut 4 bases from V and 8 bases from J, with 6 bases between. Per the germline V gene, CDR1 is MDHEN and CDR2 is SYDVKM. CDR3 sequence: CASSSPDTIYF. The DNA of the CDR3 is TGTGCCAGCAGTTCCCCGGACACCATATATTTT.

V is TRBV25-1 and J is TRBJ2-7; 9 bases fit TRBD1. Germline V CDR1 and CDR2: MGHDK, SYGVNS. The length of the CDR3 is 15 residues. The V segment lost 4 bases and the J segment 5 bases; nucleotides outside the gene matches: 9. CDR3 DNA sequence: TGTGCCAGCAGTGGGGAACAGGGGGCGTCCCACGAGCAGTACTTC. It is translated as CASSGEQGASHEQYF.

This chain connects TRBV5-8 to TRBJ1-1, with 7 bases fitting TRBD1. The CDR3 totals 15 residues. The germline V gene encodes CDR1 SGHTS and CDR2 YDEGEE. Trimming removed 4 bases from V and 2 bases from J; junction bases left unmatched: 8. CDR3 DNA: TGTGCCAGCAGCCCAAAGACAGGGAGAAACACTGAAGCTTTCTTT. As protein: CASSPKTGRNTEAFF.

The J gene is TRBJ1-6, the V gene TRBV7-2; D not certain. V was shortened by 5 bases and J by 9 bases, with 14 bases between the two germline ends. This CDR3 region has 14 residues. CDR1 is SGHTA and CDR2 is FQGNSA in the germline V gene. The CDR3 DNA reads as TGTGCCAGCAGCCTGCTAGGGAGTGGTTCACCCCTCCACTTT. This translates into CASSLLGSGSPLHF.

This clone was counted only a few times. The V call is TRBV6-1, the J call TRBJ2-2; 7 positions match TRBD1. Germline CDR1 MNHNS, CDR2 SASEGT. CDR3 length: 14 amino acids. V lost 6 bases to trimming and J lost 6 bases; unmatched junction nucleotides: 7. CDR3 in amino acids: CASRRDSAAGELFF. As DNA, the CDR3 is TGTGCCAGCAGGAGGGACAGTGCGGCCGGGGAGCTGTTTTTT.

This chain's CDR3 is CASSEWRPPYEQYF. The CDR3 bases are TGTGCCAGCAGTGAATGGAGGCCCCCCTACGAGCAGTACTTC. The chain carries TRBV6-1 and TRBJ2-7; maybe TRBD2 (5 bases). V shed 2 bases and J shed 2 bases, with 10 bases lying between them. The CDR3 sequence is 14 residues long. CDR1 and CDR2 from the germline V gene are MNHNS and SASEGT.

This clone was seen just once. The rearrangement uses TRBV7-2 and TRBJ2-1, with 9 bases aligning to TRBD1. With V trimmed by 4 bases and J by 8 bases, 9 bases remained unmatched. CDR3 length: 15 amino acids. CDR1 and CDR2 from the germline V gene are SGHTA and FQGNSA. In DNA, the CDR3 is TGTGCCAGCAGCTCTACCGGGACAGGGCTTTATGAGCAGTTCTTC. Protein sequence: CASSSTGTGLYEQFF.